This T cell receptor (beta chain) was captured by sequencing in a study of T cells in Graves' hyperthyroidism and ophthalmopathy (dated by TCRdb to about 2019). About the investigation overall: Peripheral blood was collected at initial diagnosis, before any treatment. In about 6 Graves' hyperthyroidism patients, the study also compared T-cell repertoires from thyroid tissue with T-cell repertoires from blood. A discovery cohort of about 95 patients, about 40 with Graves' ophthalmopathy and about 60 with stable Graves' hyperthyroidism, was used to find distinguishing TCR V-J signatures. The 75 to 100 discovery patients were divided at random into training and test sets in a 7:3 ratio. TCR Vbeta CDR3 sequencing of 135 peripheral blood samples (over 40 ophthalmopathy, over 70 hyperthyroidism and approximately 17 progressor patients) is reported in the paper. After sampling, hyperthyroidism patients received methimazole starting at 30 mg daily, and ophthalmopathy patients received high-dose intravenous methylprednisolone. An independent validation cohort of around 20 hyperthyroidism patients and more than 15 patients who later progressed to ophthalmopathy tested prospective prediction of ophthalmopathy. On the study overall, not on this receptor specifically: Sample size was not statistically predetermined, and investigators were not blinded to group allocation. In validation, the model predicted progression to ophthalmopathy with approximately 69% sensitivity and roughly 72% specificity, a median of approximately 6.5 months before onset. Blood samples also contained most of the expanded thyroid clonotypes (frequency above 0.001), which suggests that blood repertoires may reflect thyroid immune responses. In cross-validation, a model built on a 13 V-J signature told ophthalmopathy apart from stable hyperthyroidism with less than 90% sensitivity and roughly 81% specificity, and in testing the same model reached 80%/75%.

A patient counted as having stable Graves' hyperthyroidism if no progression to ophthalmopathy occurred over 18 months of follow-up. The hyperthyroidism patients were between 18 and 65 years old and newly diagnosed, with a disease duration of less than 2 months. Any patient with an uncontrolled infection, another autoimmune disease, pregnancy or lactation was excluded. Clinical symptoms, serum thyroxine and TRAb, thyroid ultrasound, and orbital computed tomography formed the basis for the diagnoses. PBMCs were isolated from 10 ml of fresh peripheral blood by Ficoll-Paque density gradient centrifugation. Total RNA was extracted with Trizol reagent, and quality was checked on an Agilent 2100 Bioanalyzer. Trimming takes 3 bases from V and 8 bases from J, and the germline ends sit 19 bases apart. The CDR3 runs 14 amino acids, cysteine and phenylalanine included. Only the CDR3 portion is preserved as DNA: 42 bases, with reading frame beginning at the first base. Per the germline V gene (reference sequence), DFQATT is the CDR1 and SNEGSKA is the CDR2.

The TCR beta CDR3 regions were amplified from RNA transcripts. The TCR CDR3 was subjected to a first round of RT-PCR using the HTBI primer set and the Qiagen OneStep RT-PCR kit. The libraries were constructed in a second round of multiplex PCR and then size-selected and purified. Paired-end sequencing of the libraries was performed with 100 bp reads on an Illumina HiSeq2000. Per the source publication's procedure: Raw data were processed with SOAPnuke, discarding reads with adapters, uncalled bases, mean Phred below 15, or no exact constant-primer or identifier match. High-quality paired reads were merged using COPE v1.2.5, and each unique nucleotide sequence was defined as a clonotype. MiTCR v1.1 was used to align clonotypes to the IMGT TRBV, TRBD and TRBJ reference segments. Analysis was restricted to V-J combinations with a frequency above 0.0001, which covered over 98% of repertoires. A TCS score was defined as the ratio of F50 (clonal expansion) to E x V (chaos), with BLOSUM62-based TCRdist applied between CDR3 peptides within each V-J. Welch's t-statistics and random forest reduced several hundred V-J features to 13, which were used in a naive Bayes classifier (R e1071). In-frame beta chains were kept once TCRdb had trimmed the public reads at Q25 with fastp and called clones with MiXCR. All rows with the same CDR3 protein become a single entry with the most common DNA and genes. Here the V and J calls rest on TCRdb's processing, not on the authors' analysis. For this sample the table gives hundreds of thousands of distinct CDR3 sequences, of which 11% to 15% were detected only once. Jointly, the top ten make up about 10% of the sample.

Concerning this clonotype: The antigen this receptor binds is unknown. A clone one base away is much larger, so this may be a read error.

Source material: blood. Rearrangement joined TRBV20-1 to TRBJ1-2, with the identity of the D gene unclear. The sequence came from a woman younger than 30 with Graves' hyperthyroidism. The DNA sequence is given as TGCAGTGCTAGTACAAAAGGCAGAGGCGGGGGCTACACCTTC. It translates as CSASTKGRGGGYTF.